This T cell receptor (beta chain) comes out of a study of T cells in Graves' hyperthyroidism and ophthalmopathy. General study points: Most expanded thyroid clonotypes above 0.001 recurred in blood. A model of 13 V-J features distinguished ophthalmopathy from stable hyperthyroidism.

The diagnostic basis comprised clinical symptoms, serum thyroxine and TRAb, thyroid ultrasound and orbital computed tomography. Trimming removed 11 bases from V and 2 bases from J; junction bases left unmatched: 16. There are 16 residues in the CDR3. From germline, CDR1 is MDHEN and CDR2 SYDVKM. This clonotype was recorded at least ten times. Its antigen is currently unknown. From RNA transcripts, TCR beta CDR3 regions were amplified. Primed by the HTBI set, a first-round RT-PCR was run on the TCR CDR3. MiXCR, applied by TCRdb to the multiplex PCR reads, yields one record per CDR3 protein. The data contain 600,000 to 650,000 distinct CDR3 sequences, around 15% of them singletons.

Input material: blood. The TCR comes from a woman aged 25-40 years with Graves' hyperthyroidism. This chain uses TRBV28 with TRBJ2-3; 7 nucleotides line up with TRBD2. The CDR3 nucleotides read TGTGCCGCCAGCGGTCCTGGGGAGGGTCTCACAGATACGCAGTATTTT. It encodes CAASGPGEGLTDTQYF. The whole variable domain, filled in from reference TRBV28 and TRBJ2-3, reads DVKVTQSSRYLVKRTGEKVFLECVQDMDHENMFWYRQDPGLGLRLIYFSYDVKMKEKGDIPEGYSVSREKKERFSLILESASTNQTSMYLCAASGPGEGLTDTQYFGPGTRLTVL.